Listed below are T cell receptor beta chains from one sample, sequenced in a study of cytomegalovirus exposure and HLA in healthy donors. The assay was immunoSEQ multiplex PCR, and TCRdb's table has in-frame clones only and misses some. The sample shows 90,000 to 100,000 clones, about 81% of them seen only once. Sequenced: PBMCs. The receptors were sampled from a man aged 40-55 years in good health and CMV-seronegative. CDR3s include the opening cysteine and the closing phenylalanine or tryptophan.

v_call	j_call	cdr3_aa
TRBV5-4	TRBJ1-1	CASREGKGPEAFF
TRBV18	TRBJ2-7	CASSPLVAVSSYEQYF
TRBV11-1	TRBJ2-3	CASSLRTSGTDTQYF
TRBV7-9	TRBJ2-5	CASSRQGGETQYF
TRBV4-1	TRBJ1-3	CASSQVGDPGLYF
TRBV7-2	TRBJ2-7	CASSSSGGSTYEQYF
TRBV18	TRBJ1-4	CASSPRDRGEKLFF
TRBV28	TRBJ2-5	CASTLWGDQETQYF
TRBV25-1	TRBJ2-5	CASSDSSSFVTQYF
TRBV4-2	TRBJ1-1	CASSHNHGGGKTEAFF
TRBV7-6	TRBJ2-5	CASSLGGQTQETQYF
TRBV2	TRBJ2-7	CASSFGGEPYEQYF